Detailed here is one TCR beta chain. This sample was taken from a study of technical replicates of blood from several donors. The CDR3 spans 14 residues. The ends were cut back, 3 bases at V and 7 bases at J, with 15 bases in the middle. Germline V CDR1 and CDR2: LNHDA, SQIVND (reference sequence). Sequenced by immunoSEQ multiplex PCR; TCRdb stores in-frame clones only, minus some. The data hold 90,000 or so clones, with roughly 94% observed a single time. Sequenced input: T cells isolated from PBMCs. The sequence was collected from a human donor in good health. The chain employs TRBV19 and TRBJ1-2, with D possibly matching TRBD1 (6 bases). This CDR3 is CASSIFGGGVGYTF. Written as DNA, the CDR3 is TGTGCCAGTAGTATCTTCGGGGGGGGCGTTGGCTACACCTTC. The whole variable domain, remainder taken from reference TRBV19 and TRBJ1-2, is DGGITQSPKYLFRKEGQNVTLSCEQNLNHDAMYWYRQDPGQGLRLIYYSQIVNDFQKGDIAEGYSVSREKKESFPLTVTSAQKNPTAFYLCASSIFGGGVGYTFGSGTRLTVV.